This TCR beta chain was found in a study of T cell repertoires in cytomegalovirus infection. Each CDR3 protein is one row after TCRdb ran MiXCR on the reads. This table has about 480,000 distinct CDR3 sequences, 25% to 35% appearing once. The CDR3 runs 16 residues. Germline assignment: CDR1 MNHEY and CDR2 SMNVEV (reference sequence). V was cut by 5 bases and J by 3 bases, with 20 bases left in between. On this clonotype itself: Antigen specificity is unknown.

The sample here was cultured PBMCs, taken from culture after CMV antigen stimulation. This receptor was obtained from a human donor in good health (CMV status not recorded). Some clones in this sample may be carry-over from other donors' samples. The chain uses TRBV27 and TRBJ2-7, with D perhaps matching TRBD2 (5 bases). The CDR3 sequence is CASSPHLEDLSYEQYF. The CDR3 nucleotides read TGTGCCAGCAGTCCCCACTTGGAGGACTTAAGCTACGAGCAGTACTTC.